The present TCR beta chain was sequenced within a study of graft-versus-host responses after intestinal transplantation. Turning to the study itself: Tacrolimus and steroids were given for two to three years to all recipients after anti-thymocyte globulin induction.

Clones were read by immunoSEQ multiplex PCR, and TCRdb kept only the in-frame ones, dropping some. The repertoire includes tens of thousands of clones, 70% to 90% of them detected once, and around a tenth sits in the top ten. Comment on this clone: What it binds is not known.

Study outcomes and limitations: Maximum circulating GvH clone levels tracked with early post-transplant HvG decreases. GvH clones turned up in recipient marrow; some had shown up first in ileum or blood. High graft-versus-host to host-versus-graft T cell clonal ratios marked allografts of patients with graft-donor macrochimerism.

Germline V gives CDR1 SGHRS, CDR2 YFSETQ. V trimming: 0 bases; J trimming: 5 bases; junction bases outside the gene matches: 1. The CDR3 consists of 13 residues. Specimen: PBMCs, collected roughly 68 weeks after intestinal transplantation. The TCR sequence derives from a human patient who received an intestinal transplant, so some T cells may come from the graft donor. The V and J genes are TRBV5-1 and TRBJ1-2; TRBD1 matches at 7 bases. CDR3 amino acids: CASSLEQGYGYTF. DNA of the CDR3: TGCGCCAGCAGCTTGGAACAGGGGTATGGCTACACCTTC.